A selection of T cell receptor beta chains follows, all from one sample in a study of shared clonotypes between healthy human individuals. Assay: immunoSEQ multiplex PCR; the TCRdb copy retains only in-frame clones and omits some. Of millions of clones in the sample, roughly 94% were seen once. The sample was naive CD4+ T cells sorted from blood. These receptors all come from a man aged 18 to 29 in good health. Each CDR3 is given with its conserved first and last residue. The D gene is left open where the match is weak. Size is omitted from some rows. Given values are once, few, many or a class for expanded clones.

CDR3 DNA: TGTGCCAGCAGCTTGGGAGTAGATAGGGGGCGGACTAATGAAAAACTGTTTTTT
CDR3 protein: CASSLGVDRGRTNEKLFF
V gene: TRBV5-6
clone size: NA
D gene: TRBD1
J gene: TRBJ1-4

CDR3 DNA: TGCGCCAGCACACTGGGACAGCTACAAGAGACCCAGTACTTC
CDR3 protein: CASTLGQLQETQYF
V gene: TRBV5-1
clone size: NA
D gene: TRBD1
J gene: TRBJ2-5

CDR3 DNA: TGCGCCAGCAGTTCGGACAGGGAAGGCGCCGGGGAGCTGTTTTTT
CDR3 protein: CASSSDREGAGELFF
V gene: TRBV5-1
clone size: NA
D gene: TRBD1
J gene: TRBJ2-2

CDR3 DNA: TGTACCAGTCACCCGGGACACTCCGAAGCTTTCTTT
CDR3 protein: CTSHPGHSEAFF
V gene: TRBV6-1
clone size: NA
D gene: NA
J gene: TRBJ1-1

CDR3 DNA: TGTGCCAGCTCCCTTAGGAGTTCATGGATCTACAATGAGCAGTTCTTC
CDR3 protein: CASSLRSSWIYNEQFF
V gene: TRBV18
clone size: NA
D gene: NA
J gene: TRBJ2-1

CDR3 DNA: TGTGCCAGCAGTCACCTCGGGGAGGGACAACAGGCCAAAAACATTCAGTACTTC
CDR3 protein: CASSHLGEGQQAKNIQYF
V gene: TRBV28
clone size: NA
D gene: NA
J gene: TRBJ2-4

CDR3 DNA: TGCGCCAGCAGCCAGGACGCCGGGCTAGCGGTTGGCAATGAGCAGTTCTTC
CDR3 protein: CASSQDAGLAVGNEQFF
V gene: TRBV4-3
clone size: NA
D gene: TRBD2
J gene: TRBJ2-1

CDR3 DNA: TGCGCCAGCAGCTTGGAGACAGGGCGGAATTCACCCCTCCACTTT
CDR3 protein: CASSLETGRNSPLHF
V gene: TRBV5-1
clone size: once
D gene: TRBD1
J gene: TRBJ1-6

CDR3 DNA: TGTGCCAGCAGTTACATGGGACTAGCGAGCCAAGAGACCCAGTACTTC
CDR3 protein: CASSYMGLASQETQYF
V gene: TRBV6-5
clone size: NA
D gene: TRBD2
J gene: TRBJ2-5

CDR3 DNA: TGCGCCAGCAGCTCCCGGCCTTCCACCGGGGAGCTGTTTTTT
CDR3 protein: CASSSRPSTGELFF
V gene: TRBV5-1
clone size: NA
D gene: NA
J gene: TRBJ2-2

CDR3 DNA: TGTGCCAGCAGAGAGGACAGGGGGTTCGACGAGCAGTACTTC
CDR3 protein: CASREDRGFDEQYF
V gene: TRBV6-1
clone size: NA
D gene: TRBD1
J gene: TRBJ2-7

CDR3 DNA: TGTGCCAGCCTTGCGGGGTCCAACATGGATCGCTACGAGCAGTACTTC
CDR3 protein: CASLAGSNMDRYEQYF
V gene: TRBV10-3
clone size: once
D gene: NA
J gene: TRBJ2-7

CDR3 DNA: TGTGCCAGCAGCCTAAAAGGGGGCAATGATGAAAAACTGTTTTTT
CDR3 protein: CASSLKGGNDEKLFF
V gene: TRBV5-5
clone size: NA
D gene: TRBD1
J gene: TRBJ1-4

CDR3 DNA: TGTGCCAGCAGTGGATCACTGGGGTCCACCGGGGAGCTGTTTTTT
CDR3 protein: CASSGSLGSTGELFF
V gene: TRBV2
clone size: NA
D gene: NA
J gene: TRBJ2-2

CDR3 DNA: TGTGCCAGCAGCTTAGCCCTAGGACAGGGGGGGTATAGGGCCCTCCACTTT
CDR3 protein: CASSLALGQGGYRALHF
V gene: TRBV7-2
clone size: NA
D gene: TRBD1
J gene: TRBJ1-6

CDR3 DNA: TGTGCCAGCCGGGCGGGACATTTATTCTCCTACGAGCAGTACTTC
CDR3 protein: CASRAGHLFSYEQYF
V gene: TRBV6-5
clone size: NA
D gene: NA
J gene: TRBJ2-7

CDR3 DNA: TGTGCCAGCAGCCAAGTTGCAGGGTACCGGACCTATGGCTACACCTTC
CDR3 protein: CASSQVAGYRTYGYTF
V gene: TRBV14
clone size: NA
D gene: NA
J gene: TRBJ1-2

CDR3 DNA: TGTGCCAGCAGTGACGTCTTTTTGGGATCAGAGCCCTACGAGCAGTACTTC
CDR3 protein: CASSDVFLGSEPYEQYF
V gene: TRBV2
clone size: NA
D gene: NA
J gene: TRBJ2-7

CDR3 DNA: TGTGCCAGCAGCCGCTCGACAGGGGGCCTCTACGAGCAGTACTTC
CDR3 protein: CASSRSTGGLYEQYF
V gene: TRBV27
clone size: NA
D gene: TRBD1
J gene: TRBJ2-7

CDR3 DNA: TGTGCCAGCGCAGGGGGCCAAGGCACAGATACGCAGTATTTT
CDR3 protein: CASAGGQGTDTQYF
V gene: TRBV18
clone size: NA
D gene: TRBD1
J gene: TRBJ2-3

CDR3 DNA: TGTGCCAGCAGTGAACGGGGAGGTCATAATTCACCCCTCCACTTT
CDR3 protein: CASSERGGHNSPLHF
V gene: TRBV2
clone size: NA
D gene: NA
J gene: TRBJ1-6

CDR3 DNA: TGTGCCAGCAGTTCCCACGATCTGGTGAACACTGAAGCTTTCTTT
CDR3 protein: CASSSHDLVNTEAFF
V gene: TRBV6-6
clone size: NA
D gene: NA
J gene: TRBJ1-1

CDR3 DNA: TGCGCCAGCAGCTTGGAGTACGGGAATAATTCACCCCTCCACTTT
CDR3 protein: CASSLEYGNNSPLHF
V gene: TRBV5-1
clone size: NA
D gene: NA
J gene: TRBJ1-6

CDR3 DNA: TGTGCCAGCAGTCCCCAGGGGAACGAGCAGTACTTC
CDR3 protein: CASSPQGNEQYF
V gene: TRBV6-6
clone size: NA
D gene: NA
J gene: TRBJ2-7

CDR3 DNA: TGTGCCTGGGGGCGATCGGGCGAGCAGTACTTC
CDR3 protein: CAWGRSGEQYF
V gene: TRBV30
clone size: NA
D gene: NA
J gene: TRBJ2-7

CDR3 DNA: TGTGCCAGCAGCTTAGGTGGCGGGACCTACGAGCAGTACTTC
CDR3 protein: CASSLGGGTYEQYF
V gene: TRBV11-3
clone size: once
D gene: NA
J gene: TRBJ2-7

CDR3 DNA: TGTGCCAGCAGCAATCTGTATTTGGACAGGGCATCAGATACGCAGTATTTT
CDR3 protein: CASSNLYLDRASDTQYF
V gene: TRBV21-1
clone size: NA
D gene: NA
J gene: TRBJ2-3

CDR3 DNA: TGCAGCGTTGAACGCGAGGGGGGACAGGCGGGCGAAAAACTGTTTTTT
CDR3 protein: CSVEREGGQAGEKLFF
V gene: TRBV29-1
clone size: NA
D gene: TRBD1
J gene: TRBJ1-4